The present T cell receptor (beta chain) was sequenced within a study of CD8+ T cells in alopecia areata. Notes on the study in general: Alphabeta T cells residing in normal skin are also sequenced in scalp samples. Lesional scalp displayed greater clonality than normal scalp, most notably in alopecia totalis/universalis.

On this clone: Its matching antigen is unknown.

It was from PBMCs that CD4+ and CD8+ T cells were sorted. This CDR3 is 15 amino acids long. V shed 0 bases and J shed 7 bases, with 16 bases lying between them. Germline assignment: CDR1 SGHRS and CDR2 YFSETQ. Extracted from the samples, RNA was reverse transcribed into cDNA to serve as the sequencing template. The repertoire was sequenced with immunoSEQ multiplex PCR; TCRdb's copy has only in-frame clones and lacks some. The sample records around 97,000 clones, 55% being singletons. This chain links TRBV5-1 with TRBJ1-2; tentative D call: TRBD1 (6 bases). This sequence was found in a human donor in good health. Source material: CD4+ T cells sorted from blood. The CDR3 DNA reads TGCGCCAGCAGCTTGGATCCTGGGGGCAGTTCTGGCTACACCTTC. As protein: CASSLDPGGSSGYTF.